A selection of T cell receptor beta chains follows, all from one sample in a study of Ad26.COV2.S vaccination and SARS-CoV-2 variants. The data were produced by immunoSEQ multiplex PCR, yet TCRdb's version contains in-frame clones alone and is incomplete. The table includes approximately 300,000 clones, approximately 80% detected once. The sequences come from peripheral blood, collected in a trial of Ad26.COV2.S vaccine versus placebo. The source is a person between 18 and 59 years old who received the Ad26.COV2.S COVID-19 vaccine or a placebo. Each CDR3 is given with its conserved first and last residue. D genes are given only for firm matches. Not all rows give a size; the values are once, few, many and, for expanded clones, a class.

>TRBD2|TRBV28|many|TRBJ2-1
CASSLAGPYNEQFF
TGTGCCAGCAGCTTAGCGGGGCCCTACAATGAGCAGTTCTTC
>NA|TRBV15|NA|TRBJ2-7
CATTGPNYEQYF
TGTGCCACCACGGGACCGAACTACGAGCAGTACTTC
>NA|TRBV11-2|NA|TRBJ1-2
CASSLERQGYGYTF
TGTGCCAGCAGCTTAGAGCGGCAAGGTTATGGCTACACCTTC
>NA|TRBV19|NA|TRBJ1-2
CASSDRNYGYTF
TGTGCCAGTAGCGACAGGAACTATGGCTACACCTTC
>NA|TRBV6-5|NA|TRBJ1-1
CASRDTVNTEAFF
TGTGCCAGCAGGGATACAGTGAACACTGAAGCTTTCTTT
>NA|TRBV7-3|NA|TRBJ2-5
CASSYGTGETQYF
TGTGCCAGCAGCTACGGGACGGGGGAGACCCAGTACTTC
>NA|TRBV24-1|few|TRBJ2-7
CATSDPGTSYEQYF
TGTGCCACCAGTGACCCTGGGACCTCCTACGAGCAGTACTTC
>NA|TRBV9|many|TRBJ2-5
CASSVEETQYF
TGTGCCAGCAGCGTAGAAGAGACCCAGTACTTC
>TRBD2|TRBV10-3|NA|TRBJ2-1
CAISESTHRTSRHNEQFF
TGTGCCATCAGTGAGTCGACTCACAGGACTAGCCGGCACAATGAGCAGTTCTTC
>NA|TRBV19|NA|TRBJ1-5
CASSGGYNQPQHF
TGTGCCAGTAGCGGGGGTTACAATCAGCCCCAGCATTTT
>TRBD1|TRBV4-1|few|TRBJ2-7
CASSQGTGALTYEQYF
TGCGCCAGCAGCCAAGGTACAGGGGCACTTACCTACGAGCAGTACTTC
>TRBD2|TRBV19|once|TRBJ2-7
CASTEGSGGSYEQYF
TGTGCCAGTACCGAAGGGTCGGGGGGATCCTACGAGCAGTACTTC
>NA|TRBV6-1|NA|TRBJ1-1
CASSESGKKGAFF
TGTGCCAGCAGTGAATCAGGGAAGAAGGGCGCTTTCTTT
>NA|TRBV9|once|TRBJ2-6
CASRPSGANVLTF
TGTGCCAGCAGGCCCTCTGGGGCCAACGTCCTGACTTTC
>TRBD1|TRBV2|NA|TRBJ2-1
CASSPTGGSYNEQFF
TGTGCCAGCAGTCCAACAGGGGGCAGCTACAATGAGCAGTTCTTC
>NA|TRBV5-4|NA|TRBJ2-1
CASSLAPSSMGNEQFF
TGTGCCAGCAGCTTGGCCCCCTCGAGTATGGGCAATGAGCAGTTCTTC
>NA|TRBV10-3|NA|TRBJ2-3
CAISEFEGDTQYF
TGTGCCATCAGTGAGTTTGAGGGGGATACGCAGTATTTT
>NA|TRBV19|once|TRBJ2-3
CASSVTGPTNTQYF
TGTGCCAGTAGTGTAACGGGACCCACAAATACGCAGTATTTT
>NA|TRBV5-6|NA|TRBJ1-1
CASRYGQTNTEAFF
TGTGCCAGCAGATATGGACAGACGAACACTGAAGCTTTCTTT
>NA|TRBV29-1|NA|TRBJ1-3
CSVGQTSSGNTIYF
TGCAGCGTTGGACAGACAAGCTCTGGAAACACCATATATTTT
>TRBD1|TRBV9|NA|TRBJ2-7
CASSVTDRGVHEQYF
TGTGCCAGCAGCGTAACGGACAGGGGTGTCCACGAGCAGTACTTC
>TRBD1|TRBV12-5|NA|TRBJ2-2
CASGLSQGAANTGELFF
TGTGCTAGTGGTTTGAGTCAGGGGGCAGCGAACACCGGGGAGCTGTTTTTT
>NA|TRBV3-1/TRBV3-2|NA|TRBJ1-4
CASSQVSIYRDNEKLFF
TGTGCCAGCAGCCAAGTCTCTATCTACAGGGATAATGAAAAACTGTTTTTT
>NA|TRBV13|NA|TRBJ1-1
CASSQNPASVTEAFF
TGTGCCAGCAGCCAAAACCCAGCCTCCGTGACTGAAGCTTTCTTT
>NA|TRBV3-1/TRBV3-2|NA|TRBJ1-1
CASSQSMGSRSFF
TGTGCCAGCAGCCAAAGTATGGGTTCGCGATCTTTCTTT